A selection of T cell receptor beta chains follows, all from one sample in a study of T cell responses to AZD1222 COVID-19 vaccine. The method was immunoSEQ multiplex PCR; TCRdb's version includes in-frame clones alone and lacks a portion of them. This table holds 200,000 or so clones, about 90% found once. Sequences were derived from peripheral blood, sampled on day 0 of AZD1222 vaccination. The receptors here all came from an adult in good health. CDR3s include the opening cysteine and the closing phenylalanine or tryptophan. Each record gives: D gene, J gene, V gene, clone size, CDR3 DNA, CDR3 protein. A D gene is named only where the DNA matches it firmly. The size field is filled for only some rows; it gives once, few, many or a size class.

d_gene: NA; j_gene: TRBJ1-1; v_gene: TRBV28; abundance: few; CDR3nt: TGTGCCAGCAGTTTAGTGGCGGCCACTGAAGCTTTCTTT; CDR3aa: CASSLVAATEAFF
d_gene: NA; j_gene: TRBJ2-1; v_gene: TRBV27; abundance: NA; CDR3nt: TGTGCCAGCAGTTTCACTAGATACAATGAGCAGTTCTTC; CDR3aa: CASSFTRYNEQFF
d_gene: NA; j_gene: TRBJ1-5; v_gene: TRBV2; abundance: NA; CDR3nt: TGTGCCAGCACCACGACAGGCTATAGCAATCAGCCCCAGCATTTT; CDR3aa: CASTTTGYSNQPQHF
d_gene: TRBD1; j_gene: TRBJ1-4; v_gene: TRBV5-5; abundance: NA; CDR3nt: TGTGCCAGCAGCGTACGGGACAGCATAAATGAAAAACTGTTTTTT; CDR3aa: CASSVRDSINEKLFF
d_gene: NA; j_gene: TRBJ1-2; v_gene: TRBV5-4; abundance: NA; CDR3nt: TGTGCCAGCAGCCGCATCGGGGGAACCAACTATGGCTACACCTTC; CDR3aa: CASSRIGGTNYGYTF
d_gene: TRBD1; j_gene: TRBJ1-5; v_gene: TRBV2; abundance: NA; CDR3nt: TGTGCCAGCAGAGCGGGACAGGGGTTAAATCAGCCCCAGCATTTT; CDR3aa: CASRAGQGLNQPQHF
d_gene: NA; j_gene: TRBJ2-2; v_gene: TRBV19; abundance: NA; CDR3nt: TGTGCCAGTAGTATAGGGTATTCCGGGGAGCTGTTTTTT; CDR3aa: CASSIGYSGELFF
d_gene: TRBD1; j_gene: TRBJ2-7; v_gene: TRBV27; abundance: NA; CDR3nt: TGTGCCAGCAGTCCAAGGGACAGAATAAAGGGCGAGCAGTACTTC; CDR3aa: CASSPRDRIKGEQYF
d_gene: NA; j_gene: TRBJ1-1; v_gene: TRBV18; abundance: NA; CDR3nt: TGTGCCAGCTCACTTACAAACACTGAAGCTTTCTTT; CDR3aa: CASSLTNTEAFF
d_gene: NA; j_gene: TRBJ1-4; v_gene: TRBV5-1; abundance: NA; CDR3nt: TGCGCCAGCAGTCGGGACGGGAATGAAAAACTGTTTTTT; CDR3aa: CASSRDGNEKLFF
d_gene: NA; j_gene: TRBJ2-5; v_gene: TRBV30; abundance: few; CDR3nt: TGTGCCTGGAGAAGTAGGGAGTGGGAGACCCAGTACTTC; CDR3aa: CAWRSREWETQYF
d_gene: NA; j_gene: TRBJ2-3; v_gene: TRBV30; abundance: NA; CDR3nt: TGTGCCTGGAGTGGGCGAAGCACAGATACGCAGTATTTT; CDR3aa: CAWSGRSTDTQYF
d_gene: NA; j_gene: TRBJ2-2; v_gene: TRBV27; abundance: NA; CDR3nt: TGTGCCAGCAGTTTCTCGGCAGTAACCGGGGAGCTGTTTTTT; CDR3aa: CASSFSAVTGELFF
d_gene: TRBD1; j_gene: TRBJ2-7; v_gene: TRBV25-1; abundance: NA; CDR3nt: TGTGCCAGCACCGGGACAGCGATCCTATTTTCCTACGAGCAGTACTTC; CDR3aa: CASTGTAILFSYEQYF
d_gene: TRBD1; j_gene: TRBJ2-1; v_gene: TRBV11-1; abundance: NA; CDR3nt: TGTGCCAGCAGCTTAGATGGGACAGGGGTGTATGAGCAGTTCTTC; CDR3aa: CASSLDGTGVYEQFF
d_gene: TRBD1; j_gene: TRBJ1-6; v_gene: TRBV30; abundance: NA; CDR3nt: TGTGCCGGGGGACAGGGGAGTTCACCCCTCCACTTT; CDR3aa: CAGGQGSSPLHF
d_gene: NA; j_gene: TRBJ2-7; v_gene: TRBV30; abundance: NA; CDR3nt: TGTGCCTGGGAGACAGACTCCTACGAGCAGTACTTC; CDR3aa: CAWETDSYEQYF
d_gene: TRBD1; j_gene: TRBJ2-2; v_gene: TRBV28; abundance: once; CDR3nt: TGTGCCAGCTCTCTCCGGGACAGGGGTAGTACCGGGGAGCTGTTTTTT; CDR3aa: CASSLRDRGSTGELFF
d_gene: NA; j_gene: TRBJ1-6; v_gene: TRBV5-4; abundance: NA; CDR3nt: TGTGCCAGCAGCTTGGGGTCAGAAGGGTTTTCACCCCTCCACTTT; CDR3aa: CASSLGSEGFSPLHF
d_gene: TRBD2; j_gene: TRBJ2-1; v_gene: TRBV19; abundance: NA; CDR3nt: TGTGCCAGTAGACCGGGGCTAGCGGACTACAATGAGCAGTTCTTC; CDR3aa: CASRPGLADYNEQFF
d_gene: NA; j_gene: TRBJ1-1; v_gene: TRBV5-1; abundance: NA; CDR3nt: TGCGCCAGCAGCTTGGGGGAGAACACTGAAGCTTTCTTT; CDR3aa: CASSLGENTEAFF
d_gene: NA; j_gene: TRBJ1-2; v_gene: TRBV27; abundance: NA; CDR3nt: TGTGCCAGCAGTTTATCCGCAGGGAGCGGCTATGGCTACACCTTC; CDR3aa: CASSLSAGSGYGYTF
d_gene: NA; j_gene: TRBJ1-3; v_gene: TRBV12-3/TRBV12-4; abundance: NA; CDR3nt: TGTGCCAGCGGGGGGGACTCTGGAAACACCATATATTTT; CDR3aa: CASGGDSGNTIYF
d_gene: TRBD1; j_gene: TRBJ1-1; v_gene: TRBV27; abundance: NA; CDR3nt: TGTGCCAGCAGTGCCGGACAGGCTCACACTGAAGCTTTCTTT; CDR3aa: CASSAGQAHTEAFF
d_gene: NA; j_gene: TRBJ1-1; v_gene: TRBV5-1; abundance: NA; CDR3nt: TGCGCCAGCAGCTACCTACAGGGTGGAGGGGCTGAAGCTTTCTTT; CDR3aa: CASSYLQGGGAEAFF
d_gene: NA; j_gene: TRBJ1-5; v_gene: TRBV6-5; abundance: NA; CDR3nt: TGTGCCAGCGGACGCGGGGCAGGTCAGCCCCAGCATTTT; CDR3aa: CASGRGAGQPQHF
d_gene: NA; j_gene: TRBJ1-5; v_gene: TRBV27; abundance: NA; CDR3nt: TGTGCCAGCAGTTTAAGGGGAGATCAGCCCCAGCATTTT; CDR3aa: CASSLRGDQPQHF
d_gene: NA; j_gene: TRBJ2-2; v_gene: TRBV5-1; abundance: few; CDR3nt: TGCGCCAGCAGCTTGGTGGGGCTGAACACCGGGGAGCTGTTTTTT; CDR3aa: CASSLVGLNTGELFF